The source of this TCR beta chain is a study of blood T cell repertoires in COVID-19. Whole-study context: Material from acute and convalescent COVID-19 was sourced from the United States, Italy and Spain.

Participants' reported clinical history set cohort assignment. With 0 bases removed from V and 3 bases from J, the gap between germline ends came to 24 bases. Germline V gene data show CDR1 as SGHRS and CDR2 as YFSETQ. The CDR3 extends over 19 amino acids. TCRdb keeps only in-frame clones here, not all; method: immunoSEQ multiplex PCR. The profile shows roughly 240,000 clones, approximately 89% of them singletons. The sequence was obtained from a woman between 35 and 50 years old with acute COVID-19. The chain carries TRBV5-1 and TRBJ2-5; D is possibly TRBD1 (5 bases). The sequenced sample consisted of PBMCs or T cells enriched from blood (not recorded which). CDR3 sequence reads: CASSLGSWGANQAKETQYF. The CDR3, as DNA: TGCGCCAGCAGCTTGGGATCGTGGGGCGCGAATCAGGCCAAAGAGACCCAGTACTTC.